A selection of T cell receptor beta chains follows, all from one sample in a study of cytomegalovirus exposure and HLA in healthy donors. The protocol was immunoSEQ multiplex PCR, while the TCRdb copy is restricted to in-frame clones and leaves out a portion. Among roughly 100,000 clones listed, about 81% were seen once. Sequenced: PBMCs. These receptors came from a male donor in good health and CMV-seropositive. Each CDR3 is given with its conserved first and last residue. A D gene is named only where the DNA matches it firmly. Where a row states a size, it is once, few, many or the class of an expanded clone; other rows omit it.

v_call	clone_size	d_call	j_call	cdr3_nt	cdr3_aa
TRBV7-9	.	.	TRBJ2-3	TGTGCCAGCAGCCGTACAGATACGCAGTATTTT	CASSRTDTQYF
TRBV2	.	TRBD1	TRBJ1-1	TGTGCCAGCAGTGTAACAGGGGGTAACACTGAAGCTTTCTTT	CASSVTGGNTEAFF
TRBV28	.	.	TRBJ1-1	TGTGCCAGCAGCTTACAAGCGAACACTGAAGCTTTCTTT	CASSLQANTEAFF
TRBV6-6	.	TRBD1	TRBJ1-2	TGTGCCAGCAAGGGGACAGGGGGCGATGCTAACTATGGCTACACCTTC	CASKGTGGDANYGYTF
TRBV7-2	few	.	TRBJ2-5	TGTGCCAGCAGCCCCCTGTACCAAGAGACCCAGTACTTC	CASSPLYQETQYF
TRBV5-4	.	TRBD1	TRBJ1-1	TGTGCCAGCAGCCGGCCTCAGGGGGCGATGAACACTGAAGCTTTCTTT	CASSRPQGAMNTEAFF
TRBV7-3	.	.	TRBJ2-1	TGTGCCAGCAGCCCCGGGGGCGGGAGAGACTACAATGAGCAGTTCTTC	CASSPGGGRDYNEQFF
TRBV28	.	.	TRBJ2-7	TGTGCCAGCAGTTCCACTCGACAAGTCTACGAGCAGTACTTC	CASSSTRQVYEQYF
TRBV4-2	.	TRBD2	TRBJ2-7	TGTGCCAGCAGCCAAGAAGGCTCCCGGACTAGCGGGTACTACGAGCAGTACTTC	CASSQEGSRTSGYYEQYF
TRBV5-1	.	.	TRBJ2-7	TGCGCCAGCAGCCCGGAGCCGGTGGGAGGCTACGAGCAGTACTTC	CASSPEPVGGYEQYF
TRBV6-5	.	.	TRBJ1-1	TGTGCCAGCAGTTGGAGAAGTGCCCCGGCCACTGAAGCTTTCTTT	CASSWRSAPATEAFF